These 25 T cell receptor beta chains came from one sample sequenced in a study of T cells in Graves' hyperthyroidism and ophthalmopathy (dated by TCRdb to between 2017 and 2020). Library method: multiplex PCR. Instrument used: Illumina HiSeq 2000. TCR beta CDR3 regions were amplified from RNA transcripts. The TCR CDR3 was subjected to a first round of RT-PCR using the HTBI primer set and the Qiagen OneStep RT-PCR kit. TCRdb trimmed the raw reads at Q25, called clones with MiXCR and kept productive beta chains. Rows with one shared CDR3 protein collapse into an entry with the most common genes and DNA. A total of 500,000 to 700,000 distinct CDR3 sequences appear in this sample, around 15% of them only once. The ten largest clones add up to 18% of the sample. Sequenced sample: blood. The origin of the receptors is a woman aged 18-29 years with Graves' hyperthyroidism.

There are many counts of this clonotype. CDR3 protein: CASSLSLTGLAERLSYEQYF. CDR3 sequence (DNA): TGTGCCAGCAGTTTATCCCTTACCGGGCTAGCGGAGAGACTTTCCTACGAGCAGTACTTC. The chain is built from TRBV28 and TRBJ2-7; 7 positions match TRBD2. CDR1 is MDHEN, CDR2 SYDVKM, per germline. This CDR3 region has 20 residues. With 1 base clipped from V and 1 base from J, the junction kept 19 bases outside the gene matches.

This clonotype was observed many times. V is TRBV13 and J is TRBJ2-3; D is possibly TRBD2 (5 bases). Germline assignment: CDR1 PRHDT and CDR2 FYEKMQ (reference sequence). This CDR3 spans 17 amino acids. Between the trimmed V and J ends, which lost 0 bases and 2 bases, there was a span of 15 bases. CDR3 sequence reads: CASSLGLRVAVTDTQYF. The CDR3 DNA reads as TGTGCCAGCAGCTTAGGCTTGAGGGTAGCAGTCACAGATACGCAGTATTTT.

This clonotype was detected ten times or more. The chain carries TRBV5-1 and TRBJ2-3; TRBD1 or TRBD2 may be the D gene (6 bases each). The CDR3 length is 18 residues. Germline V gene sequence: CDR1 SGHRS, CDR2 YFSETQ. V lost 4 bases and J 2 bases, leaving 23 bases between the germline ends. In nucleotides, the CDR3 is TGCGCCAGCAGCCCGGAGGGCCGGCAGGGGTTATCCACAGATACGCAGTATTTT. It specifies CASSPEGRQGLSTDTQYF.

In its sample, this clonotype was seen many times. The rearrangement joins TRBV12-3 or TRBV12-4 to TRBJ2-7; 7 bases align to TRBD1. This CDR3 has 13 residues. V shed 6 bases and J 6 bases; nucleotides not matched to a gene: 8. CDR3 sequence (DNA): TGTGCCAGCAGACCGACAGGGTTTGGCGAGCAGTACTTC. This gives the protein CASRPTGFGEQYF.

This clonotype was counted many times. The rearrangement joins TRBV6-5 to TRBJ2-7; tentatively, D is TRBD1 (5 bases). Germline V gives CDR1 MNHEY, CDR2 SVGAGI. Trimming took 2 bases from V and 6 from J, leaving 14 bases between them. The CDR3 contains 14 residues. This chain's CDR3 is CASSYGAGMVEQYF. Written as DNA, the CDR3 is TGTGCCAGCAGTTACGGGGCAGGGATGGTCGAGCAGTACTTC.

CDR3 region: CASSPTGPTLDNSPLHF. CDR3 sequence (DNA): TGTGCCAGCAGTCCGACAGGGCCCACCCTCGATAATTCACCCCTCCACTTT. The gene calls are TRBV7-9 and TRBJ1-6; TRBD1 matches 7 bases. CDR1 is SEHNR and CDR2 is FQNEAQ in the germline V gene (reference sequence). V trimming: 6 bases; J trimming: 5 bases; junction bases outside the gene matches: 13. The CDR3 runs 17 residues.

This clonotype was seen at least ten times. The chain combines TRBV29-1 with TRBJ1-1; D remains ambiguous. Germline CDR1 SQVTM, CDR2 ANQGSEA. The V gene lost 4 bases and the J gene lost 5 bases, with 17 bases spanning the gap. This CDR3 is 14 amino acids long. CDR3: CSVVGTASDTEAFF. The CDR3 coding sequence is TGCAGCGTTGTAGGTACAGCGAGTGATACTGAAGCTTTCTTT. The whole variable domain, remainder taken from reference TRBV29-1 and TRBJ1-1, is SAVISQKPSRDICQRGTSLTIQCQVDSQVTMMFWYRQQPGQSLTLIATANQGSEATYESGFVIDKFPISRPNLTFSTLTVSNMSPEDSSIYLCSVVGTASDTEAFFGQGTRLTVV.

The rearrangement uses TRBV10-3 and TRBJ2-7; TRBD2 might be the D (6 bases). Trimming stripped 4 bases from V and 6 bases from J, with 16 bases between. Germline CDR1 is ENHRY and CDR2 is SYGVKD. The CDR3 extends over 14 amino acids. The CDR3 region has the DNA TGTGCCATCAGTGGCGCGGGGACGGGACTCGAGCAGTACTTC. It codes for CAISGAGTGLEQYF.

This clonotype was counted between two and nine times. This rearrangement joins TRBV24-1 to TRBJ2-2, with a weak D call TRBD1 (6 bases). Germline values: CDR1 KGHDR, CDR2 SFDVKD. The V gene lost 9 bases and the J gene lost 1 base, with 8 bases spanning the gap. The CDR3 length is 13 residues. CDR3: CATGTQNTGELFF. The CDR3 coding sequence is TGTGCCACCGGGACACAGAACACCGGGGAGCTGTTTTTT.

In its sample, this clonotype was seen many times. This chain connects TRBV19 to TRBJ2-3; 8 bases align to TRBD2. J lost 2 bases, V lost 5 bases, and 9 bases had no gene match. Germline CDR1 reads LNHDA; CDR2 reads SQIVND (reference sequence). This CDR3 comprises 16 residues. The CDR3 sequence is CASSPEAGDPTDTQYF. The CDR3 region has the DNA TGTGCCAGTAGTCCGGAAGCGGGAGATCCCACAGATACGCAGTATTTT. Supplemented by reference TRBV19 and TRBJ2-3, the full variable domain reads DGGITQSPKYLFRKEGQNVTLSCEQNLNHDAMYWYRQDPGQGLRLIYYSQIVNDFQKGDIAEGYSVSREKKESFPLTVTSAQKNPTAFYLCASSPEAGDPTDTQYFGPGTRLTVL.

This clonotype has a handful of counts. The J gene is TRBJ2-3, the V gene TRBV4-3; 8 nucleotides align to TRBD2. V shed 0 bases and J 0 bases; nucleotides not matched to a gene: 5. This CDR3 has 17 residues. The germline V gene has CDR1 LGHNA and CDR2 YSLEER. The CDR3 protein is CASSQDGSGVSTDTQYF. In DNA form, the CDR3 reads TGCGCCAGCAGCCAAGACGGTAGCGGGGTGAGCACAGATACGCAGTATTTT.

There are a few counts of this clonotype. The gene calls are TRBV4-1 and TRBJ1-4; the D is unclear. The V and J ends lost 4 bases and 4 bases respectively, with 7 bases between them. Per germline, CDR1 MGHRA and CDR2 YSYEKL. The CDR3 consists of 13 residues. The CDR3 DNA follows: TGCGCCAGCAGCCCGACGGATAATGAAAAACTGTTTTTT. Residues: CASSPTDNEKLFF.

This clonotype occurred many times. The V and J genes are TRBV7-9 and TRBJ2-7, with D unclear. This CDR3 spans 12 amino acids. The V end lost 5 bases, the J end lost 0 bases, and 5 bases lay between the germline ends. The V gene's germline CDR1 is SEHNR and CDR2 FQNEAQ (reference sequence). The CDR3 nucleotides are TGTGCCAGCAGCAAGGTCTCCTACGAGCAGTACTTC. Protein: CASSKVSYEQYF.

This chain joins TRBV29-1 and TRBJ2-1; 9 nucleotides line up with TRBD2. CDR1 is SQVTM and CDR2 is ANQGSEA in the germline V gene. The CDR3 runs 13 residues. The J segment lost 9 bases and the V segment lost 5 bases, leaving 8 bases of the junction unmatched. CDR3 region: CSVLNSGSGEQFF. The CDR3 region has the DNA TGCAGCGTTTTGAATAGCGGGAGTGGTGAGCAGTTCTTC.

In its sample, this clonotype was seen many times. The rearrangement joins TRBV24-1 to TRBJ1-2, with no clear D. The CDR3 runs to 13 residues. In germline, CDR1 is KGHDR, CDR2 SFDVKD. Deletions cut 4 bases from V and 6 bases from J, with 11 bases between. The CDR3 is CATSESGGDGYTF. For the CDR3, the DNA is TGTGCCACCAGTGAATCGGGCGGTGATGGCTACACCTTC.

At least ten counts were recorded for this clonotype. The rearrangement links TRBV20-1 to TRBJ2-5; a possible D gene is TRBD1 (6 bases). Germline CDR1 DFQATT, CDR2 SNEGSKA (reference sequence). This CDR3 region has 16 residues. V was pared by 0 bases and J by 5 bases, with 19 bases between. The CDR3 region is CSARDLMGAVWETQYF. As DNA, the CDR3 is TGCAGTGCTAGAGATTTGATGGGGGCGGTTTGGGAGACCCAGTACTTC.

This clonotype was seen more than once but under ten times. The V gene is TRBV6-2 or TRBV6-3, the J gene TRBJ1-4, with D tentatively TRBD1 (5 bases). This CDR3 is built from 16 residues. Trimming removed 7 bases at V and 5 bases at J, with 20 bases between. Germline assignment: CDR1 MNHEY and CDR2 SVGEGT. The CDR3 DNA follows: TGTGCCAGCACCCCCACGCGGCAGGGAGGAAATGAAAAACTGTTTTTT. It yields the protein CASTPTRQGGNEKLFF.

This clonotype showed up many times. This chain joins TRBV12-3 or TRBV12-4 and TRBJ1-5; D may be TRBD1 (6 bases). This CDR3 comprises 13 residues. Trimming removed 4 bases from V and 5 bases from J, with 9 bases in between. Written as DNA, the CDR3 is TGTGCCAGCAGTTCACGACAGGATCAGCCCCAGCATTTT. Protein product: CASSSRQDQPQHF.

Only a few counts were recorded for this clonotype. V is TRBV27 and J is TRBJ1-5, with TRBD1 identical over 8 bases. Trimming removed 5 bases from V and 7 bases from J; junction bases left unmatched: 10. This CDR3 region has 15 residues. The germline V gene encodes CDR1 MNHEY and CDR2 SMNVEV (reference sequence). The CDR3 DNA sequence: TGTGCCAGCAGTCCCGGACAGGGATCATGGCAGCCCCAGCATTTT. Protein product: CASSPGQGSWQPQHF.

This clonotype turned up a few times. V usage is TRBV4-3 and J usage is TRBJ2-1, with 9 bases fitting TRBD2. Germline values: CDR1 LGHNA, CDR2 YSLEER. V lost 0 bases, J lost 4 bases, and 4 bases stayed unmatched. The CDR3 is 16 amino acids. CDR3 sequence: CASSQEAGGPYNEQFF. CDR3 DNA: TGCGCCAGCAGCCAAGAAGCGGGGGGCCCTTACAATGAGCAGTTCTTC.

This clonotype was picked up a small number of times. V usage is TRBV20-1 and J usage is TRBJ2-1; 8 bases match TRBD2. This CDR3 is 16 amino acids long. CDR1 is DFQATT, CDR2 SNEGSKA, per germline (reference sequence). The junction had 15 bases not matched to a gene; V was cut back by 4 bases and J by 7 bases. CDR3 region: CSATPGGGRGGNEQFF. Written as DNA, the CDR3 is TGCAGTGCTACCCCGGGGGGGGGGCGGGGTGGGAATGAGCAGTTCTTC.

This clonotype was counted at least ten times. This chain links TRBV18 with TRBJ1-1, with D unclear. The CDR3 totals 13 residues. Germline lookup yields CDR1 KGHSH and CDR2 LQKENI. V gave up 0 bases and J gave up 8 bases, with 10 bases separating them. DNA of the CDR3: TGTGCCAGCTCACCACCTTACGTTGGAGAAGCTTTCTTT. This gives the protein CASSPPYVGEAFF.

This chain's CDR3 is CASQKTPGPATDTQYF. CDR3 sequence (DNA): TGCGCCAGCCAAAAAACCCCAGGGCCCGCCACAGATACGCAGTATTTT. V gene TRBV5-1 combines with J gene TRBJ2-3; weak D call: TRBD1 (5 bases). Germline V gene lookup returns CDR1 SGHRS and CDR2 YFSETQ. V was cut by 7 bases and J by 2 bases, with 20 bases left in between. The length of the CDR3 is 16 residues.

This clonotype occurred once. A much larger clone differs by one base, so this may be a read error. The chain combines TRBV11-3 with TRBJ2-7, with 7 nucleotides matching TRBD1. The CDR3 sequence is 15 residues long. Germline V gene lookup returns CDR1 SGHNT and CDR2 YENEEA. The CDR3, as DNA: TGTGCCAGCAGCTTAACCGGGACAGTTTCCTACGGGCAGTACTTC. Translating gives CASSLTGTVSYGQYF.

This clonotype was picked up a small number of times. The CDR3 bases are TGTGCCAGCAGTTTCCGACAGCCAGCTATCCTCACCGGGGAGCTGTTTTTT. Translating gives CASSFRQPAILTGELFF. J is TRBJ2-2 and V is TRBV6-9; D is perhaps TRBD1 (5 bases). The CDR3 is made up of 17 amino acids. Trimming shortened V by 4 bases and J by 4 bases, and 19 bases separated the two germline ends. In germline, CDR1 is MNHGY, CDR2 SVAAGI.